The rows below give T cell receptor beta chains drawn from one sample of a study of T-cell memory formation after mild COVID-19. TCRdb reanalysed the 5' RACE reads using MiXCR and keeps one entry per CDR3 protein. The repertoire holds about half a million distinct CDR3 sequences, with 15% to 20% as singletons. The specimen sequenced was PBMCs or a T cell subset sorted from them (not recorded which). The source of these receptors is an adult woman who had mild COVID-19 (a few samples of this study predate the infection). Cell type and time point are not known. CDR3s include the opening cysteine and the closing phenylalanine or tryptophan. The order of the fields is V gene, J gene, CDR3 protein.

v_call: TRBV4-1
j_call: TRBJ2-2
cdr3_aa: CASSQDSAGSGELFF

v_call: TRBV6-6
j_call: TRBJ2-5
cdr3_aa: CASSPSGGGGETQYF

v_call: TRBV20-1
j_call: TRBJ2-1
cdr3_aa: CSASRGLPSSYNEQFF

v_call: TRBV15
j_call: TRBJ2-2
cdr3_aa: CATSFDRNTGELFF

v_call: TRBV12-3/TRBV12-4
j_call: TRBJ2-5
cdr3_aa: CASSLGALGTQYF

v_call: TRBV29-1
j_call: TRBJ2-3
cdr3_aa: CSVVVLAGLTDTQYF

v_call: TRBV6-5
j_call: TRBJ1-6
cdr3_aa: CASSYTQGYSPLHF

v_call: TRBV27
j_call: TRBJ2-7
cdr3_aa: CASSFQREGNEQYF

v_call: TRBV10-3
j_call: TRBJ1-1
cdr3_aa: CAVTTGRGTAEAFF

v_call: TRBV20-1
j_call: TRBJ1-1
cdr3_aa: CSARKDFHTYPLRAFF

v_call: TRBV20-1
j_call: TRBJ2-1
cdr3_aa: CSAAWSGSPEQFF

v_call: TRBV18
j_call: TRBJ2-7
cdr3_aa: CASSTLGSGGTYEQYF

v_call: TRBV20-1
j_call: TRBJ1-2
cdr3_aa: CSASRTGTGYGYTF

v_call: TRBV30
j_call: TRBJ2-3
cdr3_aa: CAWNRGTDTQYF

v_call: TRBV30
j_call: TRBJ2-4
cdr3_aa: CAWSVGAGGRRIQYF

v_call: TRBV7-2
j_call: TRBJ2-5
cdr3_aa: CASSWRASIGETQYF

v_call: TRBV12-3/TRBV12-4
j_call: TRBJ2-3
cdr3_aa: CASSPLGAGGTDTQYF

v_call: TRBV7-9
j_call: TRBJ2-3
cdr3_aa: CASITGVHTDTQYF

v_call: TRBV5-1
j_call: TRBJ1-1
cdr3_aa: CASSLTPGQGPEAFF

v_call: TRBV7-9
j_call: TRBJ1-1
cdr3_aa: CASTETVNEAFF

v_call: TRBV7-2
j_call: TRBJ2-3
cdr3_aa: CASSLGGTGGDTQYF

v_call: TRBV7-2
j_call: TRBJ1-1
cdr3_aa: CASSWGDSARTQF

v_call: TRBV20-1
j_call: TRBJ1-2
cdr3_aa: CSAGTGVGYTF

v_call: TRBV7-9
j_call: TRBJ2-3
cdr3_aa: CASSLDRELFVDTQYF

v_call: TRBV3-1
j_call: TRBJ2-2
cdr3_aa: CASSQERGTNTGELFF

v_call: TRBV2
j_call: TRBJ2-1
cdr3_aa: CASSARSGGQNEQFF

v_call: TRBV12-3/TRBV12-4
j_call: TRBJ2-7
cdr3_aa: CASSPEFGDVNEQYF

v_call: TRBV5-1
j_call: TRBJ2-7
cdr3_aa: CASSQGTSSQAYEQYF

v_call: TRBV15
j_call: TRBJ2-1
cdr3_aa: CATSREDSRNEQFF